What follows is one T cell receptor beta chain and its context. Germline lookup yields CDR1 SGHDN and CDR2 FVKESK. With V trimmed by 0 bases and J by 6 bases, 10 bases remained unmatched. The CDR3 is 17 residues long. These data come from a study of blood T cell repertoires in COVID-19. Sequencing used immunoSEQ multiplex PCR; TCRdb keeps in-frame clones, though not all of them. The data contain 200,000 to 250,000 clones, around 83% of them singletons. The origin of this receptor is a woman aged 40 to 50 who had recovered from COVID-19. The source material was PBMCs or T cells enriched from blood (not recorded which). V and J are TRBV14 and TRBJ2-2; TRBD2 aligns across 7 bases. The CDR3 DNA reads TGTGCCAGCAGCCAAGATCGACTAGCTTCATGGTCCGGGGAGCTGTTTTTT. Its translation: CASSQDRLASWSGELFF.